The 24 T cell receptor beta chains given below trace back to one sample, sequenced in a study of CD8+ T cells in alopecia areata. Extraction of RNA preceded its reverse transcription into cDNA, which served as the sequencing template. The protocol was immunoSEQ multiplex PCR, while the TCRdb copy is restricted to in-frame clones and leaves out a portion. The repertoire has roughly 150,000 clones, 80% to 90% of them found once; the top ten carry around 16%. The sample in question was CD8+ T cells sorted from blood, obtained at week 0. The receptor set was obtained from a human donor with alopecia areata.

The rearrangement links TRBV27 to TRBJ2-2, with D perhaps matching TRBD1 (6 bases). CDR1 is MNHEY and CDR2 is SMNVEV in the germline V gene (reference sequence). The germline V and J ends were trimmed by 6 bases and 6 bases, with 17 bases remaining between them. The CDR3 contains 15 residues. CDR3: CASRSNSGVPGELFF. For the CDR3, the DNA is TGTGCCAGCAGGAGTAACTCAGGGGTTCCCGGGGAGCTGTTTTTT.

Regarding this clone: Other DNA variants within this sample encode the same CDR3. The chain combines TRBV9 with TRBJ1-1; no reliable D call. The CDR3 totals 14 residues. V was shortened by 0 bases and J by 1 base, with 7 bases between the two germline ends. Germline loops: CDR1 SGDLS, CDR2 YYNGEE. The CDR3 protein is CASSVGTENTEAFF. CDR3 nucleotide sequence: TGTGCCAGCAGCGTAGGAACAGAGAACACTGAAGCTTTCTTT.

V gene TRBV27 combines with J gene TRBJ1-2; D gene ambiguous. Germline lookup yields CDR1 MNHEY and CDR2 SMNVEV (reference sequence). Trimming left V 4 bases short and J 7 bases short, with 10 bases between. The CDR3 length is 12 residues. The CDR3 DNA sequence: TGTGCCAGCAGTTCCCCAGGTGGTGGCTACACCTTC. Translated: CASSSPGGGYTF.

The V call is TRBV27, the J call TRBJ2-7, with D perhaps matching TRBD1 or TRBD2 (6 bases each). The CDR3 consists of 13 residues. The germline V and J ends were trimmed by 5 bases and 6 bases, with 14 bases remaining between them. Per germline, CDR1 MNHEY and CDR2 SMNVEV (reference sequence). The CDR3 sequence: CASSRGQVGEQYF. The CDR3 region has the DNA TGTGCCAGCAGTCGGGGGCAGGTAGGCGAGCAGTACTTC.

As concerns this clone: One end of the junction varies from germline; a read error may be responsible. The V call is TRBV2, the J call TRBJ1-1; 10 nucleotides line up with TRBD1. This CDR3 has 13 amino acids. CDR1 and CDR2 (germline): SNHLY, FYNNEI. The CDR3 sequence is CVSSDRGRTEAFF. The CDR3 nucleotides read TGTGTCAGCAGTGACAGGGGGCGGACTGAAGCTTTCTTT.

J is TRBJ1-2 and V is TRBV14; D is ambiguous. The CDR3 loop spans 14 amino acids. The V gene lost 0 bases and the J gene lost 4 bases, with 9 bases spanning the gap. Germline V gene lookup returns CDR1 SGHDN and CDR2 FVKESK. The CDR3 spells CASSQDAGPYGYTF. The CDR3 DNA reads TGTGCCAGCAGCCAAGACGCAGGACCCTATGGCTACACCTTC.

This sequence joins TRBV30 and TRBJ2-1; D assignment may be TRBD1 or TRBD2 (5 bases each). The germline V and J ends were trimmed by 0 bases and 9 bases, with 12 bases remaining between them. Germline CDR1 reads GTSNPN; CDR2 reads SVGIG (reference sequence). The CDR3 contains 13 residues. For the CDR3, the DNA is TGTGCCTGGAGTGTAAGCTCGGGGCGTGAGCAGTTCTTC. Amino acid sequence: CAWSVSSGREQFF.

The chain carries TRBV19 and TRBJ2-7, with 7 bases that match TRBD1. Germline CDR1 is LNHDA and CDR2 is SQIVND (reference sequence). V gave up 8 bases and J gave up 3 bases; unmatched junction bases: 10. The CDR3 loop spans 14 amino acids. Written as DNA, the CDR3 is TGTGCCAGTGGCGCCCCGGGACAGATCTACGAGCAGTACTTC. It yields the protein CASGAPGQIYEQYF.

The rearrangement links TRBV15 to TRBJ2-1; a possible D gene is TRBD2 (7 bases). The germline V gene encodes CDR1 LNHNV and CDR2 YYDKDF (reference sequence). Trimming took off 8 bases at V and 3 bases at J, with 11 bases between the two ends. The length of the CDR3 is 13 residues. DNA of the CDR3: TGTGCCACCGAGGGGGGGCACTACAATGAGCAGTTCTTC. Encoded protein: CATEGGHYNEQFF.

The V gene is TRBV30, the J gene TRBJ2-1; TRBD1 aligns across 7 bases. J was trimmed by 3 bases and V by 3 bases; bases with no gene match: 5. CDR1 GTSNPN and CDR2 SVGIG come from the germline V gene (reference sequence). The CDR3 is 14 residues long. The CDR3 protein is CAWSPRDSYNEQFF. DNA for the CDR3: TGTGCCTGGAGCCCCCGGGACAGCTACAATGAGCAGTTCTTC.

CDR3 sequence: CSVAGYFVGEQFF. Here the CDR3 DNA reads TGCAGCGTCGCAGGGTATTTTGTTGGTGAGCAGTTCTTC. This chain uses TRBV29-1 with TRBJ2-1, with a tentative D call TRBD1 (5 bases). The germline V gene encodes CDR1 SQVTM and CDR2 ANQGSEA. V shed 6 bases and J shed 9 bases, with 18 bases lying between them. The CDR3 runs 13 residues.

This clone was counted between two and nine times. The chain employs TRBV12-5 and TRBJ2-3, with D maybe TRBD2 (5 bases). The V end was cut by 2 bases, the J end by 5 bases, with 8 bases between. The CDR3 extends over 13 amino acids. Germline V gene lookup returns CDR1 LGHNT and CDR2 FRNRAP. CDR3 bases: TGTGCTAGTGGTTTGATGAGCGGAGATACGCAGTATTTT. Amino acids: CASGLMSGDTQYF.

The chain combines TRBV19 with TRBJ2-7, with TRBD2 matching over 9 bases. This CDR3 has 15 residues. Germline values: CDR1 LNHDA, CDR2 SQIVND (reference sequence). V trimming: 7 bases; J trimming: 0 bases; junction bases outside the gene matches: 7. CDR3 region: CASTPVAGDSYEQYF. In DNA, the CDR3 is TGTGCCAGTACCCCGGTAGCGGGGGACTCCTACGAGCAGTACTTC.

CDR3 bases: TGTGCCAGCAACCGAGAATTCGGGGAAAAACTGTTTTTT. Its translation: CASNREFGEKLFF. The J gene is TRBJ1-4, the V gene TRBV2, with D hard to call. V lost 7 bases to trimming and J lost 8 bases, with 14 bases between them. The CDR3 contains 13 residues. Germline CDR1 and CDR2: SNHLY and FYNNEI. Combining the CDR3 with reference TRBV2 and TRBJ1-4 gives the whole variable domain EPEVTQTPSHQVTQMGQEVILRCVPISNHLYFYWYRQILGQKVEFLVSFYNNEISEKSEIFDDQFSVERPDGSNFTLKIRSTKLEDSAMYFCASNREFGEKLFFGSGTQLSVL.

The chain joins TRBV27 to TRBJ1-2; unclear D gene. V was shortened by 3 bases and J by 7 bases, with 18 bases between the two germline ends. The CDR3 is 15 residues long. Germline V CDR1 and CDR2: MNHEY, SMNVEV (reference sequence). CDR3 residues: CASSFGVDEVAGYTF. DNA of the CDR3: TGTGCCAGCAGTTTTGGGGTGGACGAGGTCGCTGGCTACACCTTC.

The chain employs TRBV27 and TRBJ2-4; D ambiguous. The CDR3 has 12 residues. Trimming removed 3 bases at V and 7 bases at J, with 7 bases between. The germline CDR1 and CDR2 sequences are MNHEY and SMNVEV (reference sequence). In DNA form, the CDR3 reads TGTGCCAGCAGTTTCAACGGCAACATTCAGTACTTC. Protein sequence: CASSFNGNIQYF.

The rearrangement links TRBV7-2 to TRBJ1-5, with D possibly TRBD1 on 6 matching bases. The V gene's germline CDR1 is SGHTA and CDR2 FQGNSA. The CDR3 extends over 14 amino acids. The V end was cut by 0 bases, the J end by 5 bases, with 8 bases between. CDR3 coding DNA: TGTGCCAGCAGCTTAGCACAGGGAGATCAGCCCCAGCATTTT. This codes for CASSLAQGDQPQHF.

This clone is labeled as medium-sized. For the CDR3, the DNA is TGTGCCAGCAGTTTTTTATCAGGGACAGATACGCAGTATTTT. It specifies CASSFLSGTDTQYF. This chain links TRBV28 with TRBJ2-3; the D gene is possibly TRBD1 (5 bases). V lost 3 bases, J lost 3 bases, and 10 bases lay in between. Germline loops: CDR1 MDHEN, CDR2 SYDVKM. This CDR3 is built from 14 residues.

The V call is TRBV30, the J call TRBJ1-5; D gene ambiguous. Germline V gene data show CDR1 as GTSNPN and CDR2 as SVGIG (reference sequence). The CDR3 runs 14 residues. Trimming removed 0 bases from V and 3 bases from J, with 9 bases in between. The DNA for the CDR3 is TGTGCCTGGAGTGTGGAGGGATACAATCAGCCCCAGCATTTT. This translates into CAWSVEGYNQPQHF.

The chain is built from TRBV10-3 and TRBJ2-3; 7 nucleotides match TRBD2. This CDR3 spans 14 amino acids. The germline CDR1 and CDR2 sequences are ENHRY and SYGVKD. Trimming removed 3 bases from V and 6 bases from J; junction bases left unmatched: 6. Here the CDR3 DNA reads TGTGCCATCAGTGACGGCGGGGGAGAGGATACGCAGTATTTT. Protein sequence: CAISDGGGEDTQYF.

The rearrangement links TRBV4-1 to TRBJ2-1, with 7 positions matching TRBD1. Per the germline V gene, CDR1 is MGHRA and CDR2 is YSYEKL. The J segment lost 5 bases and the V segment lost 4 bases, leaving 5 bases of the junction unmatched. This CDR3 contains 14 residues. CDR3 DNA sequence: TGCGCCAGCAGCCCGACAGGGTCCCACAATGAGCAGTTCTTC. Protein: CASSPTGSHNEQFF.

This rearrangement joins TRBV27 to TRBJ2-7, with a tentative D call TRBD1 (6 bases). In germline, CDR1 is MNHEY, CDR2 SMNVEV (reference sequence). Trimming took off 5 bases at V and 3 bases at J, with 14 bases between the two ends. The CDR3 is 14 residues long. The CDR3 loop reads CASSTTGTNYEQYF. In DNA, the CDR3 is TGTGCCAGCAGTACCACCGGGACAAACTACGAGCAGTACTTC.

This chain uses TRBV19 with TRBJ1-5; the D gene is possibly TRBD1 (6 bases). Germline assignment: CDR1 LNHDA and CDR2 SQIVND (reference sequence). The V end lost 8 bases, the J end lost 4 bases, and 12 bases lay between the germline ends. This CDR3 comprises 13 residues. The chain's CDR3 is CASVITGNQPQHF. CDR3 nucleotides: TGTGCCAGTGTCATTACAGGGAATCAGCCCCAGCATTTT.

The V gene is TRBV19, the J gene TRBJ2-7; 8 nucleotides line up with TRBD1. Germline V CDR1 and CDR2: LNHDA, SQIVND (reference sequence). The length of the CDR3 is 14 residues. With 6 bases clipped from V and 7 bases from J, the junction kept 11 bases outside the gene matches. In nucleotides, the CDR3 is TGTGCCAGTAGCCTGGGACAGGCCCCATGGGAGCAGTACTTC. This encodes CASSLGQAPWEQYF.